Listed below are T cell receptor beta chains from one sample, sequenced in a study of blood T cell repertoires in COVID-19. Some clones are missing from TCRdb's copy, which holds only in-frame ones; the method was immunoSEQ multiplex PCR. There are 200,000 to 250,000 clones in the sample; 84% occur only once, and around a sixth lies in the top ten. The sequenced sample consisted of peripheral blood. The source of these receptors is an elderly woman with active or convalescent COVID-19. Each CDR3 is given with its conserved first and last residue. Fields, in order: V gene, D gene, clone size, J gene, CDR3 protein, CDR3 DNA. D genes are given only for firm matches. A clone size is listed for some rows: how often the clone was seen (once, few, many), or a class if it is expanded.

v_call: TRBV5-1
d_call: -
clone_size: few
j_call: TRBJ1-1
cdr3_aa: CASSLDTGITEAFF
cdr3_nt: TGCGCCAGCAGCTTGGATACGGGGATCACTGAAGCTTTCTTT

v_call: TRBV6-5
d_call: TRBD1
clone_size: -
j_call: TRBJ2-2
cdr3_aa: CASGGQTNTGELFF
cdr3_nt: TGTGCCAGCGGGGGACAGACGAACACCGGGGAGCTGTTTTTT

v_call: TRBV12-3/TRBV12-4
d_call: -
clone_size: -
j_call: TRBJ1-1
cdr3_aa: CASTLSQGTEAFF
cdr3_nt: TGTGCCAGCACCCTATCTCAGGGTACTGAAGCTTTCTTT

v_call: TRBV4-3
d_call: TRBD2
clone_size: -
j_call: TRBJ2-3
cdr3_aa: CASSLRLAGGTADTQYF
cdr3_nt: TGCGCCAGCAGCCTCCGACTAGCGGGAGGGACTGCAGATACGCAGTATTTT

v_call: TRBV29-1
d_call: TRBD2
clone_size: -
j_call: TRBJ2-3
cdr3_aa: CSAWGGSTDTQYF
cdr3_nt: TGCAGCGCGTGGGGGGGATCAACAGATACGCAGTATTTT

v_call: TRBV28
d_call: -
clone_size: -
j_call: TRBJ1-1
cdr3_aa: CASSFFVSKPSNTEAFF
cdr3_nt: TGTGCCAGCAGCTTCTTTGTATCCAAGCCTTCGAACACTGAAGCTTTCTTT

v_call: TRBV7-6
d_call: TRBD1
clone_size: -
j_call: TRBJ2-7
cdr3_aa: CASSLEDRGSYEQYF
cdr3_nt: TGTGCCAGCAGCTTAGAGGACAGGGGCTCCTACGAGCAGTACTTC

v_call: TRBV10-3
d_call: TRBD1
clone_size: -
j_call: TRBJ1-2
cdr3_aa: CAITDRVDGYTF
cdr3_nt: TGTGCCATCACAGACAGGGTAGACGGCTACACCTTC

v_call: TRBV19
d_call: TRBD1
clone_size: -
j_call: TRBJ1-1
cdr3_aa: CASTLDRFLTEAFF
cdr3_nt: TGTGCCAGTACCTTGGACAGGTTCCTCACAGAAGCTTTCTTT

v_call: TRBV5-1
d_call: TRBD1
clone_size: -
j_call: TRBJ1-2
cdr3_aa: CASSIGAGTDYGYTF
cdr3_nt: TGCGCCAGCAGCATAGGAGCCGGGACAGATTATGGCTACACCTTC

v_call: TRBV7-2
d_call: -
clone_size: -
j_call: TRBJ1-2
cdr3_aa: CASSPRLGGGYGYTF
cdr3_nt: TGTGCCAGCAGCCCCCGCCTAGGGGGTGGCTATGGCTACACCTTC

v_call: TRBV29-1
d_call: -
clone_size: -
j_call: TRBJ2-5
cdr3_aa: CSVVREKETQYF
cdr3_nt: TGCAGCGTTGTACGGGAAAAAGAGACCCAGTACTTC

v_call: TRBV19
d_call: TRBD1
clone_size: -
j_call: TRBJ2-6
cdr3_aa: CASTRQGVSPGANVLTF
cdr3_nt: TGTGCCAGTACCCGACAGGGGGTTTCGCCTGGGGCCAACGTCCTGACTTTC

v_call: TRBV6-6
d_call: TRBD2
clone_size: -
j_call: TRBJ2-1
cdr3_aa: CASSYLGGGTYNEQFF
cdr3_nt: TGTGCCAGCAGTTACCTCGGCGGGGGAACCTACAATGAGCAGTTCTTC

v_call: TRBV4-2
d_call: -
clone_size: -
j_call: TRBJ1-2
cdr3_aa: CASSQERGADGYTF
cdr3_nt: TGTGCCAGCAGCCAAGAACGCGGGGCTGACGGCTACACCTTC

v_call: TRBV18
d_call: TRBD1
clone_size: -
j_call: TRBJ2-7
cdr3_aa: CASLAGTGDYEQYF
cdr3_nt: TGTGCCAGCTTGGCCGGGACAGGAGACTACGAGCAGTACTTC

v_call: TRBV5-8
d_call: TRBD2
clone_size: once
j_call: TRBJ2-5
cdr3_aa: CASSRGTSGFQETQYF
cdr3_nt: TGTGCCAGCAGCCGCGGGACTAGCGGGTTCCAAGAGACCCAGTACTTC

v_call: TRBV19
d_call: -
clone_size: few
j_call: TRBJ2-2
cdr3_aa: CASHDLRRGVTGELFF
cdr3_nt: TGTGCCAGCCATGACTTGCGTCGGGGTGTAACCGGGGAGCTGTTTTTT

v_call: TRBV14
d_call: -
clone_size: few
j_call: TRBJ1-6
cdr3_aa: CASSQDQWSRSPLHF
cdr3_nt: TGTGCCAGCAGCCAAGATCAGTGGAGTCGGTCACCCCTCCACTTT

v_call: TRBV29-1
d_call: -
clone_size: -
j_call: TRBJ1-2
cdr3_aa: CSVRTDGYTF
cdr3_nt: TGCAGCGTTAGGACAGACGGCTACACCTTC

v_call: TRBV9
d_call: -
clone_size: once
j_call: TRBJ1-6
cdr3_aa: CASSNVGGYNSPLHF
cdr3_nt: TGTGCCAGCAGCAACGTGGGAGGGTATAATTCACCCCTCCACTTT

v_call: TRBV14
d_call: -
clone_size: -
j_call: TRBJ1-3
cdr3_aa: CASSQTQGTGNTIYF
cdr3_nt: TGTGCCAGCAGCCAGACCCAGGGGACTGGAAACACCATATATTTT

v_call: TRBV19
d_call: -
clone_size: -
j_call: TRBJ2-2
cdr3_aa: CASSIGGLAGELFF
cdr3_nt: TGTGCCAGTAGTATAGGCGGGCTAGCCGGGGAGCTGTTTTTT

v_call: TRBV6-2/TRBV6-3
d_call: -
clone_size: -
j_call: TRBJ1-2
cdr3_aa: CASSSTGTEEGYTF
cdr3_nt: TGTGCCAGCAGTTCGACCGGTACCGAGGAGGGCTACACCTTC

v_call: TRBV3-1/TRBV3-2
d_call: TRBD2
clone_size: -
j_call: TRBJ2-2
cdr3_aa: CASSLFPTSGDNTGELFF
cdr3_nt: TGTGCCAGCAGCCTGTTCCCGACTAGCGGGGATAACACCGGGGAGCTGTTTTTT

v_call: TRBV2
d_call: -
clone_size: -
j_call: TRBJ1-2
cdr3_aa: CASRAGDGYTF
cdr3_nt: TGTGCCAGCAGAGCAGGGGACGGCTACACCTTC

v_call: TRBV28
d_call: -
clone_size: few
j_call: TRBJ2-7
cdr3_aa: CASSKPRAIYEQYF
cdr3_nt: TGTGCCAGCAGTAAGCCGAGGGCTATCTACGAGCAGTACTTC

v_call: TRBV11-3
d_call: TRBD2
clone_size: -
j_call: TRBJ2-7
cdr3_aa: CASSPTSGSYEQYF
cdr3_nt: TGTGCCAGCAGCCCAACTAGCGGTTCCTACGAGCAGTACTTC

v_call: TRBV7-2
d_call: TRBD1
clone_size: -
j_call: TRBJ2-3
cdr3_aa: CASSLDRGDTQYF
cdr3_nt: TGTGCCAGCAGCTTAGACAGGGGAGATACGCAGTATTTT

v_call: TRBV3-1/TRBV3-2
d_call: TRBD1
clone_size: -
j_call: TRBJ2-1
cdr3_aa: CASSQNTGGNEQFF
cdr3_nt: TGTGCCAGCAGCCAAAATACAGGGGGCAATGAGCAGTTCTTC

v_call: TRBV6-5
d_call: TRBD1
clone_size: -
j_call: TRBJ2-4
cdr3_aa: CASRRTGEMGNIQYF
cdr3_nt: TGTGCCAGCAGGCGGACAGGGGAGATGGGAAACATTCAGTACTTC

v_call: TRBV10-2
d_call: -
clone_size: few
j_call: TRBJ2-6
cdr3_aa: CASSDPGSGANVLTF
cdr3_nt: TGCGCCAGCAGTGACCCCGGCTCTGGGGCCAACGTCCTGACTTTC

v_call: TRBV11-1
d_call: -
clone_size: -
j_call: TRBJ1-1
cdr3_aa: CASSLARVGGTEAFF
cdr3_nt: TGTGCCAGCAGCTTAGCGCGGGTCGGGGGAACTGAAGCTTTCTTT

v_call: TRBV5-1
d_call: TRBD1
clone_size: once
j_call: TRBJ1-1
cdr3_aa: CASSYRGGTEAFF
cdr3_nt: TGCGCCAGCAGCTACAGGGGGGGCACTGAAGCTTTCTTT

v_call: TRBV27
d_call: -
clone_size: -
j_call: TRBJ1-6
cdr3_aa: CASSFIGLGQSTNSPLHF
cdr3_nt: TGTGCCAGCAGTTTCATAGGTTTGGGGCAGTCCACGAATTCACCCCTCCACTTT

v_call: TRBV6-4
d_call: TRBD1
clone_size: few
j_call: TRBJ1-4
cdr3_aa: CASSDYRTGRGPTNEKLFF
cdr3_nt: TGTGCCAGCAGTGACTACAGGACAGGGCGCGGCCCAACTAATGAAAAACTGTTTTTT

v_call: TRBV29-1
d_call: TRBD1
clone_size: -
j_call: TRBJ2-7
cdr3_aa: CSVSRDRGPYEQYF
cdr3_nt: TGCAGCGTTAGCCGGGACAGGGGGCCTTACGAGCAGTACTTC

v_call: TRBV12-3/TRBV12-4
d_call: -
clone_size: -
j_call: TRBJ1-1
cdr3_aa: CASSPPRGTEAFF
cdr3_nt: TGTGCCAGCAGTCCCCCCCGGGGGACTGAAGCTTTCTTT

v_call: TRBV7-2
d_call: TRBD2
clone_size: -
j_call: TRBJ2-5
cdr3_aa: CASSQIGTSGSETQYF
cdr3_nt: TGTGCCAGCAGCCAGATCGGGACTAGCGGGAGTGAGACCCAGTACTTC